This entry features one T cell receptor beta chain sequence. Its specificity is not known. This sample stems from a study of cytomegalovirus exposure and HLA in healthy donors. Whole-study findings and limits: The classifier, whose performance was assessed in both the original and validation cohorts, reportedly diagnosed cytomegalovirus status with high specificity and sensitivity. In an earlier analysis, in some 540 donors, most V segments appeared productive either ~90% or ~30% of the time.

Researchers ran the PCR with 60 Vbeta and 13 Jbeta primers. Profiling relied on immunoSEQ multiplex PCR, and the TCRdb table lists in-frame clones only, not all of them. Among 200,000 to 250,000 clones listed, almost 85% were seen once. After removal of 5 bases from V and 6 bases from J, the junction contained 10 bases not matched to a gene. The CDR3 sequence is 16 residues long. Germline V gene sequence: CDR1 SNHLY, CDR2 FYNNEI. The gene calls are TRBV2 and TRBJ2-1; 10 bases are shared with TRBD1. Sequenced material: PBMCs. This sequence was found in a woman aged 35 to 49 in good health and CMV-seronegative. The CDR3: CASSQIGDRGFNEQFF. In nucleotides, the CDR3 is TGTGCCAGCAGTCAAATTGGGGACAGGGGTTTCAATGAGCAGTTCTTC.